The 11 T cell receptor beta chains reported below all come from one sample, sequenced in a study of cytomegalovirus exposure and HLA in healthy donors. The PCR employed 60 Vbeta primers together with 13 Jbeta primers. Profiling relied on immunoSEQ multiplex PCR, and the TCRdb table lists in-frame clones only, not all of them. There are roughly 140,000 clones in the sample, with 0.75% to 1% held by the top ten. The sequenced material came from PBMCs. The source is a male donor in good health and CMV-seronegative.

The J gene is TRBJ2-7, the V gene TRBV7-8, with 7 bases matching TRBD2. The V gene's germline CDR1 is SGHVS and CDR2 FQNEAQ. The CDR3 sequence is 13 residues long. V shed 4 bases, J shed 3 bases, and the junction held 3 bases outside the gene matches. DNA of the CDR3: TGTGCCAGCAGCTCCGGACTAGACTACGAGCAGTACTTC. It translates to CASSSGLDYEQYF.

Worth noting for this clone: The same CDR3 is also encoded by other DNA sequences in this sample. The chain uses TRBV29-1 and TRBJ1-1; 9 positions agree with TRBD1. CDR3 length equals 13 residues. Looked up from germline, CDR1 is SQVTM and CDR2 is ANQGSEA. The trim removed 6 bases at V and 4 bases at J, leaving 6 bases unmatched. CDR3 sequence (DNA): TGCAGCGTACTACAGGGGGCCGTCACTGAAGCTTTCTTT. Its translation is CSVLQGAVTEAFF. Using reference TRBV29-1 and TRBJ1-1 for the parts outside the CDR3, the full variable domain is SAVISQKPSRDICQRGTSLTIQCQVDSQVTMMFWYRQQPGQSLTLIATANQGSEATYESGFVIDKFPISRPNLTFSTLTVSNMSPEDSSIYLCSVLQGAVTEAFFGQGTRLTVV.

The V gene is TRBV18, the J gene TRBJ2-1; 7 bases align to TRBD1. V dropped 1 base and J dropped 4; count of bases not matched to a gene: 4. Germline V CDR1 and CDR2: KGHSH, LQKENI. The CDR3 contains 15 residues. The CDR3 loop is CASSPRDRNYNEQFF. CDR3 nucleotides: TGTGCCAGCTCACCACGGGACAGAAATTACAATGAGCAGTTCTTC.

As DNA, the CDR3 is TGTGCCAGCCAAACAGGGGTTACTGAAGCTTTCTTT. As protein: CASQTGVTEAFF. The chain links TRBV6-5 to TRBJ1-1; 7 bases are a match to TRBD1. The V and J ends lost 8 bases and 5 bases, in that order; junction bases with no gene match: 5. Germline V gene lookup returns CDR1 MNHEY and CDR2 SVGAGI. This CDR3 is built from 12 residues.

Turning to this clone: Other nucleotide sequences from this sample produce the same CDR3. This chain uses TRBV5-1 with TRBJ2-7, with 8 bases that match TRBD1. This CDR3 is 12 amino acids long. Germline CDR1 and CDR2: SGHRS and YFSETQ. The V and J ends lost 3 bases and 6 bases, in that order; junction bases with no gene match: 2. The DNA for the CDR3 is TGCGCCAGCAGCTCTACAGGGGGCGAGCAGTACTTC. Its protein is CASSSTGGEQYF.

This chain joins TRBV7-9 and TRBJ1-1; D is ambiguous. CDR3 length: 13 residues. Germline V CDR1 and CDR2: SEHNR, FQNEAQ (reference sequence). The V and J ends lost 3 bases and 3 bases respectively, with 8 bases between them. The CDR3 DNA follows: TGTGCCAGCAGCTTGGGCCCTTACACTGAAGCTTTCTTT. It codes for CASSLGPYTEAFF.

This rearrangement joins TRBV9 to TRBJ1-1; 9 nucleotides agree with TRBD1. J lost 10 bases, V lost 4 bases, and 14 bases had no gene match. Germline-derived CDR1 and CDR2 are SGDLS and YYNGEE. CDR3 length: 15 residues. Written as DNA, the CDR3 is TGTGCCAGCAGCAGACAGGGGGTGGGGGAAGAAAGAGCTTTCTTT. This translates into CASSRQGVGEERAFF.

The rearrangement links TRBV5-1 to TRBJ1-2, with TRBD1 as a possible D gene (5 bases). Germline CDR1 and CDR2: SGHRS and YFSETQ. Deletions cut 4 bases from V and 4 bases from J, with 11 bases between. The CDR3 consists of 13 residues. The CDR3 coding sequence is TGCGCCAGCAGCCCGACAGCAATCTATGGCTACACCTTC. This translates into CASSPTAIYGYTF.

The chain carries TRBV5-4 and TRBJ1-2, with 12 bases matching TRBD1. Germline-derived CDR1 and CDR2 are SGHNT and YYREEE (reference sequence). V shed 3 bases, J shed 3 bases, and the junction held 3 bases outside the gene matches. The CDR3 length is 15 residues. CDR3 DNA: TGTGCCAGCAGCTGGGGGACAGGGGGCGACTATGGCTACACCTTC. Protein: CASSWGTGGDYGYTF.

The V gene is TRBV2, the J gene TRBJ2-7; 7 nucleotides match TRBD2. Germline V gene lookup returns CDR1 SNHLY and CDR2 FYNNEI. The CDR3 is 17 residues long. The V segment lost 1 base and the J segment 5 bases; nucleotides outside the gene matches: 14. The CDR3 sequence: CASSEGLSGGYRDEQYF. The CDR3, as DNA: TGTGCCAGCAGTGAAGGATTATCCGGGGGGTACCGGGACGAGCAGTACTTC. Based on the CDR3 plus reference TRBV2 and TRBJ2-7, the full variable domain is EPEVTQTPSHQVTQMGQEVILRCVPISNHLYFYWYRQILGQKVEFLVSFYNNEISEKSEIFDDQFSVERPDGSNFTLKIRSTKLEDSAMYFCASSEGLSGGYRDEQYFGPGTRLTVT.

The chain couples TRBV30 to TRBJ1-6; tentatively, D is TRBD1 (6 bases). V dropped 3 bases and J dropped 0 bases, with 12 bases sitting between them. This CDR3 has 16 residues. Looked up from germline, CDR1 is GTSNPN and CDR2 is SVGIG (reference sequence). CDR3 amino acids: CAWRRTEGSYNSPLHF. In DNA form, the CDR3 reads TGTGCCTGGAGACGGACAGAAGGCTCCTATAATTCACCCCTCCACTTT.